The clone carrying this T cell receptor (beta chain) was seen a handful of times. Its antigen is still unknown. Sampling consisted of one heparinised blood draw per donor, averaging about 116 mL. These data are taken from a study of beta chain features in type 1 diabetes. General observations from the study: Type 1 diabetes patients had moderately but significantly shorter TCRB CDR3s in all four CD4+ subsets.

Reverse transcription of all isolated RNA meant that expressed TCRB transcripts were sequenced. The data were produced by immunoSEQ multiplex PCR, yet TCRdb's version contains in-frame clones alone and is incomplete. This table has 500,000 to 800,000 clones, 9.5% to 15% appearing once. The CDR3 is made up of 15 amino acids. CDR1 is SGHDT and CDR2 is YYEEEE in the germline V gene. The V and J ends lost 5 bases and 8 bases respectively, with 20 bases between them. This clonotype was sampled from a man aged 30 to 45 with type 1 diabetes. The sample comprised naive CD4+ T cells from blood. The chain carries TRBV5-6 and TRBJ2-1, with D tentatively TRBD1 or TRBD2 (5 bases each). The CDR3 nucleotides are TGTGCCAGCAGTAGGAAGGGGACCCGGAGCGATGAGCAGTTCTTC. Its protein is CASSRKGTRSDEQFF.